Sequencing of this TCR beta chain was carried out in a study of CD8+ T cells in alopecia areata. Study conclusions and caveats: Lesional scalp exceeded normal scalp in clonality, especially in alopecia totalis/universalis. Although TCR sharing was seen in mice, sharing across patients was less clear, possibly for HLA-related reasons. Normal skin contains resident alphabeta T cells, and these are also sequenced in scalp samples.

This clone was found a few times. The target antigen is unknown. Gene labels here are mouse ones. The CDR3 extends 4 residues past the end of the read, so its final part is completed from the germline J gene. The CDR3 is made up of 15 amino acids. The trim removed 0 bases at V and 0 bases at J, leaving 3 bases unmatched. Germline CDR1 reads SGHDT; CDR2 reads FRDEAV. Sequencing used cDNA as its template, made by extracting RNA and reverse transcribing it. Assay: immunoSEQ multiplex PCR; the TCRdb copy retains only in-frame clones and omits some. There are about 120,000 clones in the sample, none observed a single time.

This clonotype originated in a C3H/HeJ mouse with alopecia areata. The mouse strain carries the MHC haplotype H2-k. The genes are TRBV14 and TRBJ2-7; 7 bases map to TRBD2. The sequenced sample was lesional skin. CDR3 DNA, as far as it was read: TGTGCCAGCAGTTTCTGGGGGGGGAGCTCCTAT. Translation gives CASSFWGGSSY. In full, the CDR3 reads CASSFWGGSSYEQYF.